This T cell receptor beta chain derives from a study of long-term antiretroviral therapy in people with HIV. One or more pre-ART and two or more post-ART PBMC samples were available from each donor. Participants with HIV, all of them, were treated in the United States. About this clone itself: What it binds is unknown.

The V gene end was trimmed by 3 bases and the J gene end by 1 base; junction bases not matched to a gene: 6. Germline V gene sequence: CDR1 LGHNA, CDR2 YSLEER. This CDR3 comprises 16 residues. Running of the v3.0 immunoSEQ assay took place at survey level. Profiled with immunoSEQ multiplex PCR; TCRdb holds only in-frame clones, not every one. Altogether roughly 17,000 clones are present, 79% being singletons, with the ten largest covering 6.5% to 10%. Broader study findings: HIV repertoire CDR3 lengths ranged less widely than those of controls. No data on ART adherence, viral resistance or therapy changes.

This TCR came from a young man with HIV. Sequencing used unsorted PBMCs, obtained at the start of antiretroviral therapy. This sequence joins TRBV4-3 and TRBJ2-7; 10 positions agree with TRBD1. Here the CDR3 DNA reads TGCGCCAGCAGCCACTCCGGGACAGGGGAATCCTACGAGCAGTACTTC. Its translation is CASSHSGTGESYEQYF.